Below are 25 T cell receptor beta chains sequenced from a single sample in a study of tumor-infiltrating lymphocytes in primary liver carcinoma. The investigators made TCR beta cDNA from 500 ng total RNA, using a constant-region primer. Slightly modified ARM-PCR served as the procedure for the TCR beta libraries. These libraries came from three rounds of nested multiplex PCR. Primers for the first two PCR rounds were TRBV1-TRBV30 forward primers and a C-beta reverse primer (roughly 10 cycles per round). TCRdb called the multiplex PCR reads again in MiXCR, with one record for every CDR3 protein. The data contain approximately 300,000 distinct CDR3 sequences, more than 55% of them singletons. Both blood RNA, taken from unsorted whole blood, and germline DNA were extracted. The specimen was peripheral blood. The receptors were gathered from a man in his forties with primary liver carcinoma and hepatitis B virus infection.

There are many counts of this clonotype. V and J are TRBV4-1 and TRBJ1-2; no reliable D call. This CDR3 contains 16 residues. Germline CDR1 and CDR2: MGHRA and YSYEKL. V was cut by 0 bases and J by 4 bases, with 15 bases left in between. The CDR3, as DNA: TGCGCCAGCAGCCAAGATTGGGGTTTGGGCCTCTATGGCTACACCTTC. Translation: CASSQDWGLGLYGYTF.

The genes are TRBV6-2 or TRBV6-3 and TRBJ2-7; D gene unclear. The germline V gene has CDR1 MNHEY and CDR2 SVGEGT. CDR3 length: 14 residues. Trimming removed 3 bases from V and 0 bases from J, with 9 bases in between. The CDR3 reads CASSYPESSYEQYF. The CDR3 nucleotides read TGTGCCAGCAGTTATCCCGAGAGCTCCTACGAGCAGTACTTC.

A remark on this clonotype: The missing conserved phenylalanine or tryptophan at the end of this CDR3 makes a read error likely. The chain joins TRBV6-1 to TRBJ2-1; D tentatively fits TRBD1 or TRBD2 (5 bases each). The CDR3 length is 13 residues. V was shortened by 5 bases and J by 6 bases, with 11 bases between the two germline ends. Germline CDR1 reads MNHNS; CDR2 reads SASEGT. The CDR3 DNA sequence: TGTGCCAGCAGTTTAGGGACGATCAATGAGCAGTTCCTC. Translation gives CASSLGTINEQFL.

The V gene is TRBV11-2, the J gene TRBJ2-4; TRBD2 agrees at 14 bases. This CDR3 has 18 residues. From germline, CDR1 is SGHAT and CDR2 FQNNGV. Trimming cost V 4 bases and J 0 bases; bases outside gene matches: 5. The CDR3 nucleotides are TGTGCCAGCAGCTCACCGGGACTAGCGGGAGTAGCCAAAAACATTCAGTACTTC. Amino acid sequence: CASSSPGLAGVAKNIQYF.

The chain is built from TRBV11-1 and TRBJ2-1, with a weak D call TRBD1 (6 bases). Trimming removed 0 bases from V and 7 bases from J, with 13 bases in between. Germline V gene lookup returns CDR1 SGHAT and CDR2 FQDESV (reference sequence). The CDR3 extends over 15 amino acids. Here the CDR3 DNA reads TGTGCCAGCAGCTTAGCGCAGGGGCAGGGTAATGAGCAGTTCTTC. Translated: CASSLAQGQGNEQFF. The full variable domain, its missing parts supplied by reference TRBV11-1 and TRBJ2-1, is EAEVAQSPRYKITEKSQAVAFWCDPISGHATLYWYRQILGQGPELLVQFQDESVVDDSQLPKDRFSAERLKGVDSTLKIQPAELGDSAMYLCASSLAQGQGNEQFFGPGTRLTVL.

The rearrangement links TRBV29-1 to TRBJ2-7; D possibly matches TRBD1 or TRBD2 (5 bases each). Germline V CDR1 and CDR2: SQVTM, ANQGSEA. This CDR3 has 13 amino acids. DNA of the CDR3: TGCATCGTAACCGGGACGGAGAGGGGAGAGCAGTACTTC. The encoded protein is CIVTGTERGEQYF.

To note about this clonotype: One base away lies a much larger clone, so this may be a sequencing read error. V gene TRBV10-3 combines with J gene TRBJ2-7, with D uncertain. The CDR3 is 13 amino acids. Germline V gene lookup returns CDR1 ENHRY and CDR2 SYGVKD. The CDR3 is CAISERVSYEKYF. The CDR3 DNA follows: TGTGCCATCAGTGAGAGGGTGTCCTACGAGAAGTACTTC.

Worth noting for this clonotype: The conserved phenylalanine or tryptophan normally closing the CDR3 is absent here, so this likely arose from a read error. This chain joins TRBV7-8 and TRBJ2-6; D is unresolved. Germline values: CDR1 SGHVS, CDR2 FQNEAQ. The CDR3 runs 16 residues. Deletions cut 1 base from V and 0 bases from J, with 7 bases between. The CDR3 DNA is TGTGCCAGCAGCTTAGGGTCGTTCTCTGGGGCCAACGTCCTGACTCTC. It encodes CASSLGSFSGANVLTL.

About this clonotype: A much bigger clone sits one base away, suggesting this may be a read error. The CDR3 coding sequence is TGTGCCAGCAGCCGTCTAGCGGGAGCGAGTGAGCAGTACTTC. It codes for CASSRLAGASEQYF. The chain has TRBV6-5 and TRBJ2-7; 10 bases map to TRBD2. This CDR3 comprises 14 residues. Germline CDR1 reads MNHEY; CDR2 reads SVGAGI. The V and J ends lost 6 bases and 7 bases, in that order; junction bases with no gene match: 9.

As regards this clonotype: At one end, the junction sequence differs from germline, possibly due to a read error. J is TRBJ2-1 and V is TRBV11-3; TRBD2 might be the D (5 bases). Germline CDR1 and CDR2: SGHNT and YENEEA. The CDR3 spans 14 residues. CDR3 amino acids: CTSSTSTGSSEQFF. As DNA, the CDR3 is TGTACCAGCAGCACATCCACGGGGTCTAGTGAGCAGTTCTTC.

This chain joins TRBV6-2 or TRBV6-3 and TRBJ2-1, with TRBD2 matching over 12 bases. This CDR3 comprises 15 residues. Germline lookup yields CDR1 MNHEY and CDR2 SVGEGT. V dropped 5 bases and J dropped 12; count of bases not matched to a gene: 11. CDR3 DNA sequence: TGTGCCAGCAGTCCACTATCGACTAGCGGGAGACGGCAGTTCTTC. Residues: CASSPLSTSGRRQFF.

A note on this clonotype: A single base separates this from a much larger clone, so it may be a read error. CDR3 region: CASSRGGGYEQYF. In DNA form, the CDR3 reads TGTGCCAGCAGCCGGGGCGGAGGCTACGAGCAGTACTTC. The V gene is TRBV6-1, the J gene TRBJ2-7, with D possibly called TRBD1 or TRBD2 (5 bases each). Germline V gives CDR1 MNHNS, CDR2 SASEGT. The CDR3 is 13 residues long. The V gene lost 6 bases and the J gene lost 3 bases, with 12 bases spanning the gap.

V and J are TRBV12-3 or TRBV12-4 and TRBJ2-3; no firm D call. The CDR3 runs 15 residues. The V end lost 4 bases, the J end lost 9 bases, and 20 bases lay between the germline ends. This chain's CDR3 is CASSSLGFSTVTQYF. CDR3 sequence (DNA): TGTGCCAGCAGTTCCCTAGGGTTTAGCACAGTCACGCAGTATTTT.

This clonotype was picked up one time. Since a much larger clone is just one base distant, this may be a read error. This chain links TRBV5-6 with TRBJ2-3, with a possible D match to TRBD2 (6 bases). Germline V gives CDR1 SGHDT, CDR2 YYEEEE. The CDR3 is 16 amino acids. CDR3 sequence (DNA): TGTGCCAGCAGCTTGTCATCAGGGACTCGCACAGATACGCAGTGTTTT. Translation: CASSLSSGTRTDTQCF.

This clonotype was seen only a few times. The J gene is TRBJ2-2, the V gene TRBV5-4; D could derive from TRBD1 or TRBD2 (5 bases each). The ends were cut back, 0 bases at V and 1 base at J, with 16 bases in the middle. The length of the CDR3 is 18 residues. Per the germline V gene, CDR1 is SGHNT and CDR2 is YYREEE (reference sequence). This CDR3 reads CASSLAVLWGMNTGELFF. CDR3 nucleotides: TGTGCCAGCAGCTTGGCCGTCTTATGGGGGATGAACACCGGGGAGCTGTTTTTT.

To note about this clonotype: This may stem from a read error, because a much larger clone lies one nucleotide away. A read error is likely, as this CDR3 ends without the conserved phenylalanine or tryptophan. This chain connects TRBV10-3 to TRBJ1-2; D gene uncertain. The germline V and J ends were trimmed by 3 bases and 5 bases, with 7 bases remaining between them. The germline V gene has CDR1 ENHRY and CDR2 SYGVKD. This CDR3 spans 12 amino acids. This CDR3 reads CAISDHGYGYTL. In nucleotides, the CDR3 is TGTGCCATCAGTGATCATGGGTATGGCTACACCTTA.

In the case of this clonotype: One junction end does not reproduce the germline sequence, and a read error may be involved. The chain couples TRBV7-9 to TRBJ2-5; 10 nucleotides agree with TRBD2. Per the germline V gene, CDR1 is SEHNR and CDR2 is FQNEAQ (reference sequence). The CDR3 loop spans 15 amino acids. The CDR3 DNA sequence: TGTGCCAGCATCTTACTAGCGGGGTGCATGGAGACCCAGTACTTC. It translates to CASILLAGCMETQYF.

Details on this clonotype: Possible read error: a much larger clone is one base away. This sequence joins TRBV6-2 or TRBV6-3 and TRBJ2-5, with 10 bases identical to TRBD2. The CDR3 runs to 13 residues. Germline CDR1 reads MNHEY; CDR2 reads SVGEGT. Here the CDR3 reads CASRSSGGETQCF. The CDR3 coding sequence is TGTGCCAGCAGATCTAGCGGGGGAGAGACCCAGTGCTTC.

The chain recombines TRBV5-1 with TRBJ2-1; 8 bases are shared with TRBD2. Germline V gene sequence: CDR1 SGHRS, CDR2 YFSETQ. Germline trimming cut 4 bases from V and 4 bases from J; bases unmatched to any gene: 4. CDR3 length: 14 amino acids. Here the CDR3 reads CASSAAGGYNEQFF. CDR3 coding DNA: TGCGCCAGCAGCGCTGCGGGAGGTTACAATGAGCAGTTCTTC.

Concerning this clonotype itself: One end of the junction fails to match germline, which may point to a read error. The chain has TRBV6-5 and TRBJ1-3; perhaps TRBD1 as D (6 bases). This CDR3 is built from 15 residues. Germline V gives CDR1 MNHEY, CDR2 SVGAGI. The CDR3 sequence is CASIYARGTGNTIYF. The CDR3 DNA is TGTGCAAGCATTTACGCCAGGGGAACTGGAAACACCATATATTTT.

The chain is built from TRBV10-3 and TRBJ2-2; D is unclear. Germline V CDR1 and CDR2: ENHRY, SYGVKD. Deletions cut 10 bases from V and 4 bases from J, with 13 bases between. This CDR3 is 13 amino acids long. The CDR3 region has the DNA TGTGCCACCAAGGGCCCGGGCACCGGGGAGCTGTTTTTT. Its translation is CATKGPGTGELFF.

In this sample, this clonotype turned up once. One junction end does not reproduce the germline sequence, and a read error may be involved. The DNA for the CDR3 is TGCGCCATCAGCCAAGGCGCGCCGGGGGGCCTCACAGATACGCAGTATTTT. Translation: CAISQGAPGGLTDTQYF. The rearrangement links TRBV4-3 to TRBJ2-3, with D perhaps TRBD2 (7 bases). CDR1 is LGHNA and CDR2 is YSLEER in the germline V gene. This CDR3 region has 17 residues.

In regard to this clonotype: This may come from a read error, since a much larger clone is one base off. V and J are TRBV10-3 and TRBJ2-7, with 10 bases identical to TRBD1. CDR1 and CDR2 (germline): ENHRY, SYGVKD. The CDR3 totals 15 residues. CDR3 residues: CAISASKDRGYVQYF. In DNA, the CDR3 is TGTGCCATCAGTGCGAGTAAGGACAGGGGGTACGTGCAGTACTTC.

A note on this clonotype: One junction end does not reproduce the germline sequence, and a read error may be involved. The V call is TRBV29-1, the J call TRBJ2-7, with TRBD1 matching 11 bases. The germline V gene has CDR1 SQVTM and CDR2 ANQGSEA. The CDR3 is made up of 15 amino acids. This chain's CDR3 is CSVEEWDRGVEEQYF. CDR3 in DNA: TGCAGTGTTGAGGAATGGGACAGGGGGGTAGAGGAGCAGTACTTC.

In regard to this clonotype: One end of the junction fails to match germline, which may point to a read error. V and J are TRBV6-5 and TRBJ2-2, with a tentative D call TRBD2 (6 bases). This CDR3 is 14 amino acids long. Germline CDR1 MNHEY, CDR2 SVGAGI. CDR3 loop: CASSYAPGFGGLFF. CDR3 coding DNA: TGTGCCAGCAGTTACGCCCCAGGGTTCGGGGGGCTGTTTTTT.